This TCR beta chain was identified during a study of T-cell memory formation after mild COVID-19. Whole-study findings and limits: Certain responding clones were present in pre-infection memory, suggesting participation of cross-reactive memory. Mostly located in CM and EM were contracting CD4+ clones, with contracting CD8+ clones located in EMRA.

The CDR3 loop spans 14 amino acids. Trimming left V 6 bases short and J 4 bases short, with 15 bases between. Germline assignment: CDR1 MNHEY and CDR2 SVGAGI. This clonotype was counted many times. What it recognizes is unknown. Each CDR3 protein gets one entry after TCRdb re-called the 5' RACE reads with MiXCR. The sample holds some 120,000 distinct CDR3 sequences, approximately 5.9% seen once. The clonotype was recovered from an adult woman who had mild COVID-19 (a few samples of this study predate the infection). Cell type and time point are not known. The sample comprised PBMCs or a T cell subset sorted from them (not recorded which). The rearrangement joins TRBV6-5 to TRBJ2-5, with D possibly being TRBD1 (6 bases). CDR3 amino acids: CASRLNRVAETQYF. CDR3 coding DNA: TGTGCCAGCAGATTAAACAGGGTGGCAGAGACCCAGTACTTC.